The TCR beta chain described here comes from a study of T cells in Graves' hyperthyroidism and ophthalmopathy (dated by TCRdb to between 2018 and 2021). Context from the whole study: TCR V-J signatures able to tell the groups apart were searched for in a discovery cohort of 100 or so patients, of whom roughly 42 had Graves' ophthalmopathy and 57 had stable Graves' hyperthyroidism. Prospective prediction of ophthalmopathy was tested in an independent validation cohort of under 20 hyperthyroidism patients and 15 to 17 patients who later progressed to ophthalmopathy. The roughly 91 discovery patients were randomly divided into training and test sets at a 7:3 ratio. In addition, the study compared T-cell repertoires in thyroid tissue and in blood from roughly 6 Graves' hyperthyroidism patients. Once sampling was done, hyperthyroidism patients were given methimazole at a starting dose of 30 mg daily, whereas ophthalmopathy patients were given high-dose intravenous methylprednisolone. TCR Vbeta CDR3 sequencing of 130 to 150 peripheral blood samples (over 40 ophthalmopathy, approximately 80 hyperthyroidism and roughly 17 progressor patients) is reported in the paper.

Here is what the overall study found, with its caveats: Ophthalmopathy was separated from stable hyperthyroidism by a 13 V-J signature model, with just over 85% sensitivity and approximately 84% specificity obtained in cross-validation and 80%/75% obtained in testing. Most expanded thyroid clonotypes (frequency above 0.001) were also detected in blood, a finding suggesting that blood repertoires may reflect thyroid immune responses. During validation, the model predicted progression to ophthalmopathy a median of approximately 7 months ahead of onset, with almost 71% sensitivity and 72.22% specificity. Sample size was not statistically predetermined, and blinding of investigators to group allocation was not performed.

At least ten counts were recorded for this clonotype. Its cognate antigen has yet to be identified. No much larger clone exists at a distance of one base, and base qualities are not known. CDR1 and CDR2 are drawn from the germline V gene: SQVTM, ANQGSEA. V lost 4 bases and J lost 3 bases; the stretch between them is 10 bases long. The CDR3 covers 12 residues, taking in both the cysteine and the phenylalanine. Here the CDR3 DNA is all that survives: 36 bases in frame from base 1. Any patient with an uncontrolled infection, another autoimmune disease, pregnancy or lactation was excluded. Diagnoses relied on clinical symptoms, serum thyroxine and TRAb, thyroid ultrasound and orbital computed tomography. Total RNA was extracted with Trizol reagent, and quality was checked on an Agilent 2100 Bioanalyzer. The TCR beta CDR3 regions were amplified from the RNA transcripts. The first round of RT-PCR for the TCR CDR3 was performed with the HTBI primer set and the Qiagen OneStep RT-PCR kit. Libraries were constructed in a second round of multiplex PCR, after which size selection and purification were carried out. Paired-end sequencing of the libraries was performed with 100 bp reads on an Illumina HiSeq2000. In the source study's methods: SOAPnuke was used to process the raw data, throwing out any read that contained adapters or uncalled bases, had a mean Phred below 15, or lacked an exact constant-primer or identifier match. High-quality paired reads were merged with COPE v1.2.5, and unique nucleotide sequences were defined as clonotypes. MiTCR v1.1 was used to align clonotypes to the IMGT TRBV, TRBD and TRBJ reference segments. The analysis was restricted to V-J combinations with a frequency above 0.0001, which together covered over 99% of the repertoires. A TCS score was defined as the ratio between F50 (clonal expansion) and ExV (chaos), using BLOSUM62-based TCRdist between CDR3 peptides within each V-J. Welch's t-statistics and random forest reduced 500 to 550 V-J features to about 13, which were used in a naive Bayes classifier (R e1071). The Morisita-Horn index was used to measure how similar the thyroid and blood repertoires were. The raw public data were reprocessed by TCRdb itself: fastp quality trimming at Q25, MiXCR clonotype calling, in-frame beta chains only. CDR3 protein duplicates are merged, each entry listing the most common genes and DNA. TCRdb, not the original authors, processed these V and J calls. The sample records 500,000 to 600,000 distinct CDR3 sequences, approximately 49% of which are singletons. The top ten constitute about 40% of the sample.

The chain couples TRBV29-1 to TRBJ2-7, with a tentative D gene TRBD1 over 5 matching bases. This TCR was recovered from an adult woman with Graves' disease, either hyperthyroidism or ophthalmopathy (not recorded which). Sequencing was done on a sample of peripheral blood or thyroid tissue (not recorded which). The CDR3 is CSVVTDGYEQYF. At the DNA level, the sequence is TGCAGCGTTGTGACAGACGGCTACGAGCAGTACTTC.